This TCR beta chain is drawn from a study of T cell repertoires in cytomegalovirus infection. Overall study: Based on public TCR beta signatures, there were indications of CMV infection and of a matching HLA type.

Study-wide results and caveats: Summed frequency of public TCR beta families distinguished CMV carriers with the relevant HLA. Predominance within the ex vivo response was attributable to HLA-C-restricted CMV-specific TCR beta clonotypes.

From the reads, TCRdb called clonotypes with MiXCR, one entry per CDR3 protein. The sample gives 50,000 or so distinct CDR3 sequences, under 20% of which show up once; approximately 55% is in the top ten. CDR3 length: 14 amino acids. Germline CDR1 is SEHNR and CDR2 is FQNEAQ (reference sequence). The V segment lost 0 bases and the J segment 7 bases; nucleotides outside the gene matches: 6. This clonotype has only a few counts. Its specificity is not known. The V gene is TRBV7-9, the J gene TRBJ2-7; 7 bases agree with TRBD2. The sequence came from a human donor in good health (CMV status not recorded). Some clones in this sample may be carry-over from other donors' samples. Here the sequenced sample was CD8+ T cells from cultured PBMCs, taken from culture after CMV antigen stimulation. The CDR3 region is CASSLASGMWEQYF. CDR3 coding DNA: TGTGCCAGCAGCTTAGCCAGCGGGATGTGGGAGCAGTACTTC.